This note documents a single TCR beta chain sequence. Cohort 3 donors were reported recovered after two negative PCRs, clearance, or symptom resolution. Libraries were prepared by immunoSEQ multiplex PCR; TCRdb keeps only in-frame clonotypes and omits some of them. The table shows around 300,000 clones, with roughly 86% occurring only once. V gave up 2 bases and J gave up 10 bases; unmatched junction bases: 17. Germline CDR1 and CDR2: SEHNR and FQNEAQ (reference sequence). There are 19 residues in the CDR3. The data were obtained in a study of blood T cell repertoires in COVID-19. This receptor was identified in an older woman who had recovered from COVID-19. Source material: PBMCs or T cells enriched from blood (not recorded which). This rearrangement joins TRBV7-9 to TRBJ2-1; TRBD2 matches 13 bases. The DNA of the CDR3 is TGTGCCAGCAGCTTACCGGGACTAGCGGGAACGATCGAGGGGCCCGAGCAGTTCTTC. Its protein product is CASSLPGLAGTIEGPEQFF.